This T cell receptor (beta chain) is drawn from a study of patients with pleural tuberculosis. This clonotype has at least ten counts. One entry per CDR3 protein, called by TCRdb with MiXCR from the reads. The sample consists of around 50,000 distinct CDR3 sequences, about 7.9% of them appearing once. The V gene's germline CDR1 is LNHDA and CDR2 SQIVND (reference sequence). The V end was cut by 6 bases, the J end by 0 bases, with 11 bases between. The CDR3 spans 14 residues. The TCR originated in a human donor with pleural tuberculosis. This chain uses TRBV19 with TRBJ1-1; unclear D gene. The CDR3 DNA reads TGTGCCAGTAGACCGATCCCGGTGAACACTGAAGCTTTCTTT. As protein: CASRPIPVNTEAFF.